This T cell receptor (beta chain) was identified during a study of brain T cells in children with intractable seizures. Clones were read by immunoSEQ multiplex PCR, and TCRdb kept only the in-frame ones, dropping some. This table holds around 80,000 clones, about 90% found once. V was pared by 1 base and J by 8 bases, with 12 bases between. The germline CDR1 and CDR2 sequences are SGHVS and FQNEAQ. The CDR3 runs to 14 residues. Only cases whose brain tissue showed the highest T cell transcript signatures were sequenced. Pre-surgery treatment included at least one anti-epileptic drug. This sample comprised peripheral blood, obtained at surgery. This receptor was obtained from a girl aged 2-10 years with Rasmussen encephalitis and intractable seizures. The genes are TRBV7-8 and TRBJ1-5, with D perhaps matching TRBD1 (5 bases). This CDR3 reads CASSLVAGLEPQHF. The CDR3 coding sequence is TGTGCCAGCAGCTTAGTGGCAGGGTTGGAGCCCCAGCATTTT. Full variable domain (missing parts from reference TRBV7-8 and TRBJ1-5): GAGVSQSPRYKVAKRGQDVALRCDPISGHVSLFWYQQALGQGPEFLTYFQNEAQLDKSGLPSDRFFAERPEGSVSTLKIQRTQQEDSAVYLCASSLVAGLEPQHFGDGTRLSIL.